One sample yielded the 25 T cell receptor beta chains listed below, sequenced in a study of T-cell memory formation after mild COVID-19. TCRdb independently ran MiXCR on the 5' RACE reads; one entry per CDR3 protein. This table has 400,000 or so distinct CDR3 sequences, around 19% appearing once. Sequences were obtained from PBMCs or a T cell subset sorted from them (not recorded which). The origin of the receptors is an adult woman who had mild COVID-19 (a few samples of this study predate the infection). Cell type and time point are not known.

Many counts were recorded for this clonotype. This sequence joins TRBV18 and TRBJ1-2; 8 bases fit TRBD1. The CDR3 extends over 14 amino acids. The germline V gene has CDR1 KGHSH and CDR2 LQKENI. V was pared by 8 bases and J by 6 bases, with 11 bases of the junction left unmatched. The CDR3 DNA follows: TGTGCCAGCGCTCCTCAGGGGGCAGGGAATGGCTACACCTTC. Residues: CASAPQGAGNGYTF.

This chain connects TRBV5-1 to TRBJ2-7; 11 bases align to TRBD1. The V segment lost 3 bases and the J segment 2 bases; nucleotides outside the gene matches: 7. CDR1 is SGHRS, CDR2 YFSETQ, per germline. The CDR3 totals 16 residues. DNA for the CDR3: TGCGCCAGCAGCTCTGGGACAGGGGGTTCCACCTACGAGCAGTACTTC. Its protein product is CASSSGTGGSTYEQYF.

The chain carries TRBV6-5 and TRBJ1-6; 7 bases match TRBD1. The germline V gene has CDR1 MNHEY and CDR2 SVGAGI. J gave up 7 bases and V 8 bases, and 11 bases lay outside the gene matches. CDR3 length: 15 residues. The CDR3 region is CASSNTGEVNSPLHF. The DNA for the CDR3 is TGTGCCAGCTCAAATACAGGGGAAGTCAATTCACCCCTCCACTTT.

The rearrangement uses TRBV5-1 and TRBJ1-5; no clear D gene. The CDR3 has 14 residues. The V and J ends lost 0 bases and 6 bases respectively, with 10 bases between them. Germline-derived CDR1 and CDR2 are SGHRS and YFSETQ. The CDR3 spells CASSLGGYGQPQHF. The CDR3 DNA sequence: TGCGCCAGCAGCTTGGGAGGCTATGGTCAGCCCCAGCATTTT.

In DNA form, the CDR3 reads TGTGCCACCAGTGATTTGAGGCGGTCCACAGATACGCAGTATTTT. This encodes CATSDLRRSTDTQYF. This chain joins TRBV24-1 and TRBJ2-3; D not certain. The CDR3 contains 15 residues. Per germline, CDR1 KGHDR and CDR2 SFDVKD. The V end was cut by 0 bases, the J end by 2 bases, with 8 bases between.

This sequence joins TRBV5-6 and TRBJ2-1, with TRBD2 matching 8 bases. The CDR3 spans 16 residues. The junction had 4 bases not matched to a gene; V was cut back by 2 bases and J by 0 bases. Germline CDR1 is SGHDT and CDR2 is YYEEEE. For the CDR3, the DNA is TGTGCCAGCAGCTTCGGCGGGGGGAGCTCCTACAATGAGCAGTTCTTC. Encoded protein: CASSFGGGSSYNEQFF. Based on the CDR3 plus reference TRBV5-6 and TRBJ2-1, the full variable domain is DAGVTQSPTHLIKTRGQQVTLRCSPKSGHDTVSWYQQALGQGPQFIFQYYEEEERQRGNFPDRFSGHQFPNYSSELNVNALLLGDSALYLCASSFGGGSSYNEQFFGPGTRLTVL.

The CDR3 sequence: CASSSGGINTGELFF. CDR3 bases: TGTGCCAGCAGTTCAGGGGGGATTAACACCGGGGAGCTGTTTTTT. This sequence joins TRBV6-6 and TRBJ2-2; D may be TRBD1 (7 bases). V was trimmed by 4 bases and J by 2 bases, leaving 11 bases between them. CDR1 is MNHNY, CDR2 SVGAGI, per germline (reference sequence). The CDR3 runs 15 residues.

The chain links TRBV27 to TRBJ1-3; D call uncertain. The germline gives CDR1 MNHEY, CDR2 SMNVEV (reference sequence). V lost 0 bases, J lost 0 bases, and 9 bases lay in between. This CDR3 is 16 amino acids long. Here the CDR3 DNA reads TGTGCCAGCAGTTTATCTTTGGGGTTCTCTGGAAACACCATATATTTT. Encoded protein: CASSLSLGFSGNTIYF.

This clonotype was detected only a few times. In DNA, the CDR3 is TGTGCCAGCAGGCTGACAGGGGGCGAAGAGACCCAGTACTTC. As protein: CASRLTGGEETQYF. The gene calls are TRBV5-6 and TRBJ2-5, with 10 bases identical to TRBD1. After removal of 5 bases from V and 3 bases from J, the junction contained 4 bases not matched to a gene. This CDR3 has 14 residues. Germline V gene data show CDR1 as SGHDT and CDR2 as YYEEEE.

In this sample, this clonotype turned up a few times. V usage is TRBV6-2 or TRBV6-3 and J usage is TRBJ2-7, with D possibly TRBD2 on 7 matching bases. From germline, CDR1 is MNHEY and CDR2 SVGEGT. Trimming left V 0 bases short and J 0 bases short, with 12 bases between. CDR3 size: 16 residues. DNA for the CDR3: TGTGCCAGCAGTTACTCGGGGGGGGCAGGCTCCTACGAGCAGTACTTC. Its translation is CASSYSGGAGSYEQYF.

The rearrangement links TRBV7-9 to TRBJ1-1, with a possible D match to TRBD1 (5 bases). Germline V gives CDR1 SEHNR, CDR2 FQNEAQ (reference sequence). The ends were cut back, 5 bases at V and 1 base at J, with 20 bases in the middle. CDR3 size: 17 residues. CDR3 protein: CASSPPPPTAKNTEAFF. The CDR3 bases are TGTGCCAGCAGCCCCCCGCCCCCGACAGCGAAGAACACTGAAGCTTTCTTT.

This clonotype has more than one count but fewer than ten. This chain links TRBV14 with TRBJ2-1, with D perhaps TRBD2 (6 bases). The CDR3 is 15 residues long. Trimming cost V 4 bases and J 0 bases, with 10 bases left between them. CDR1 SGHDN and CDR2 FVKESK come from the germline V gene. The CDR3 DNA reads TGTGCCAGCAGCCGGGACTTCAGCTCCTACAATGAGCAGTTCTTC. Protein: CASSRDFSSYNEQFF.

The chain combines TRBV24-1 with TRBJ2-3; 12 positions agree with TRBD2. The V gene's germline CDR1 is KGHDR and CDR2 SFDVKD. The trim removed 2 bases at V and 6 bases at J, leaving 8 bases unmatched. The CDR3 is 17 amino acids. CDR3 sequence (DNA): TGTGCCACCAGTGATTCTCGACTAGCGGGAGACACTGATACGCAGTATTTT. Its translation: CATSDSRLAGDTDTQYF.

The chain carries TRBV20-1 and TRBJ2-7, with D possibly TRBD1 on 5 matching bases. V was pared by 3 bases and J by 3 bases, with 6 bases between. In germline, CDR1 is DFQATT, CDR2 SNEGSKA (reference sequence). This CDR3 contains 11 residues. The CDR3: CSASDSYEQYF. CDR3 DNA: TGCAGTGCTAGTGACAGCTACGAGCAGTACTTC.

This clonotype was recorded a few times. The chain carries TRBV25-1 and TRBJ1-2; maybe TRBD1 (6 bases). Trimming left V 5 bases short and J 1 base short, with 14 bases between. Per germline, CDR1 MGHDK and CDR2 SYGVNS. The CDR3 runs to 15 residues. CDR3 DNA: TGTGCCAGCAGTTTAACAGGGCAGGGTAACTATGGCTACACCTTC. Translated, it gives CASSLTGQGNYGYTF.

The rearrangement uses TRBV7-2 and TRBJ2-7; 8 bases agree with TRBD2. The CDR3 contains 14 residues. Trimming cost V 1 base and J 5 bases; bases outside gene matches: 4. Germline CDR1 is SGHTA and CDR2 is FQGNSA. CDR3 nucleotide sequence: TGTGCCAGCAGCTTAGGAGTTAGCGGGAACGAGCAGTACTTC. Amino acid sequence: CASSLGVSGNEQYF.

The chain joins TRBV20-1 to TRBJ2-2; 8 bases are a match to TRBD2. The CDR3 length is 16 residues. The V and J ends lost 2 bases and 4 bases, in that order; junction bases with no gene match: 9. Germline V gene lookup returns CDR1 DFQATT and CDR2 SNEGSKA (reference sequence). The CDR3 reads CSARKPGGGITGELFF. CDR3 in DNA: TGCAGTGCTAGAAAGCCCGGCGGGGGGATCACCGGGGAGCTGTTTTTT.

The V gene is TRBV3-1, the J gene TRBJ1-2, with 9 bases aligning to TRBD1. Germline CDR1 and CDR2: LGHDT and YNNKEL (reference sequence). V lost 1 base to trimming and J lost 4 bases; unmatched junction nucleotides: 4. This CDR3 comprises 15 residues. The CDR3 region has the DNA TGTGCCAGCAGCCAAGCCGACAGGGGGATCTATGGCTACACCTTC. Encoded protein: CASSQADRGIYGYTF.

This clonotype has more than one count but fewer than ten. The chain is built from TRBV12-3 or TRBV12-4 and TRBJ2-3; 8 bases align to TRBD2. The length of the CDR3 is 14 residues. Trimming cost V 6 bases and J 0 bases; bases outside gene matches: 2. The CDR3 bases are TGTGCCAGCAGAGCGGGAGCTAGCACAGATACGCAGTATTTT. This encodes CASRAGASTDTQYF.

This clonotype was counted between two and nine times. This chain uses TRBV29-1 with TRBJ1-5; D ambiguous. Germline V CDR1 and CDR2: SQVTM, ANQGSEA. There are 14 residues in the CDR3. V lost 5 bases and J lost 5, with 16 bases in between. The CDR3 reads CSVLGEARDQPQHF. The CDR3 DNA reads TGCAGCGTTCTCGGGGAGGCGCGGGATCAGCCCCAGCATTTT.

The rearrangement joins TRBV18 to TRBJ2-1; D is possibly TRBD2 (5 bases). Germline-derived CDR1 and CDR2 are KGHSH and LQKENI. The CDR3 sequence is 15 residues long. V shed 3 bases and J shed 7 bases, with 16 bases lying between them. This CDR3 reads CASSPERLLKNEQFF. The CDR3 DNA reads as TGTGCCAGCTCACCGGAGCGGCTCCTGAAAAATGAGCAGTTCTTC.

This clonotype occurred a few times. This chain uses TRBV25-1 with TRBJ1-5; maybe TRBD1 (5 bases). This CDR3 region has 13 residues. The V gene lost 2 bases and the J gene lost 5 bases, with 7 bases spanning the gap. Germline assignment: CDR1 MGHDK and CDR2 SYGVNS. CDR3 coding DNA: TGTGCCAGCAGTGAAGGGACTCATCAGCCCCAGCATTTT. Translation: CASSEGTHQPQHF.

The CDR3 protein is CASRGSRADTQYF. In nucleotides, the CDR3 is TGTGCCAGCAGGGGTTCTAGGGCAGATACGCAGTATTTT. The chain carries TRBV6-6 and TRBJ2-3; D is unclear. V lost 6 bases and J 4 bases, leaving 11 bases between the germline ends. Germline lookup yields CDR1 MNHNY and CDR2 SVGAGI (reference sequence). This CDR3 has 13 amino acids.

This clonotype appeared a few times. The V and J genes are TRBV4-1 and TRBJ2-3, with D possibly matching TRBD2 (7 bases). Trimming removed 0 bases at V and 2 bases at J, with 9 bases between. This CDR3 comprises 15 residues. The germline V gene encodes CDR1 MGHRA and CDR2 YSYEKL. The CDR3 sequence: CASSQERGATDTQYF. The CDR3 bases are TGCGCCAGCAGCCAAGAACGGGGGGCCACAGATACGCAGTATTTT.

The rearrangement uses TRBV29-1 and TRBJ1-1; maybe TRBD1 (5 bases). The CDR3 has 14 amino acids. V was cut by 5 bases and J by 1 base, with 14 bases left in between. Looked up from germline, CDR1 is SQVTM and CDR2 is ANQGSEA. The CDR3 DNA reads TGCAGCGTTATCCGACAAGGGACGAACACTGAAGCTTTCTTT. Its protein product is CSVIRQGTNTEAFF.